One sample yielded the 30 T cell receptor beta chains listed below, sequenced in a study of persistence of HIV-infected CD4 T cells. Sequencing used immunoSEQ version 4 in survey mode. The protocol was immunoSEQ multiplex PCR, while the TCRdb copy is restricted to in-frame clones and leaves out a portion. The table shows about 37,000 clones, with around 80% occurring only once. Their antigens are not known. Lysates of CMV-infected fibroblasts at 10 ug/mL stimulated these cells. CD40L-negative CD69-negative CD45RO-high memory CD4+ T cells were sorted as populations depleted of antigen-responding cells. The source material was CD4+ T cells sorted from PBMCs after roughly 18-hour stimulation, sampled from a patient who received antiretroviral therapy. All receptors derive from an adult man with HIV who was CMV-seropositive.

This clone was observed a single time. The chain carries TRBV27 and TRBJ1-4; 7 bases are shared with TRBD1. Germline V gene sequence: CDR1 MNHEY, CDR2 SMNVEV (reference sequence). The CDR3 length is 14 residues. V lost 4 bases to trimming and J lost 7 bases; unmatched junction nucleotides: 6. CDR3 region: CASSSTGDGEKLFF. The DNA of the CDR3 is TGTGCCAGCAGTTCTACAGGGGATGGTGAAAAACTGTTTTTT.

This chain joins TRBV27 and TRBJ1-4; 8 bases map to TRBD1. This CDR3 comprises 13 residues. V dropped 6 bases and J dropped 12; count of bases not matched to a gene: 9. CDR1 MNHEY and CDR2 SMNVEV come from the germline V gene (reference sequence). CDR3 protein: CASSPGTGAQLFF. The CDR3 bases are TGTGCCAGCAGCCCCGGGACAGGCGCGCAACTGTTTTTT.

The chain joins TRBV5-5 to TRBJ1-3; the match to TRBD1 covers 8 bases. CDR1 is SGHKS and CDR2 is YYEKEE in the germline V gene (reference sequence). After removal of 0 bases from V and 7 bases from J, the junction contained 6 bases not matched to a gene. The CDR3 sequence is 15 residues long. CDR3: CASSLETGVGNTIYF. The CDR3 coding sequence is TGTGCCAGCAGCTTGGAGACAGGGGTCGGGAACACCATATATTTT.

In this sample, this clone turned up a few times. V gene TRBV28 combines with J gene TRBJ2-2, with a tentative D call TRBD1 (5 bases). The CDR3 runs 15 residues. CDR1 and CDR2 from the germline V gene are MDHEN and SYDVKM. Deletions cut 5 bases from V and 4 bases from J, with 14 bases between. CDR3 residues: CASSITQGGTGELFF. CDR3 coding DNA: TGTGCCAGCAGTATAACTCAGGGTGGCACCGGGGAGCTGTTTTTT.

The chain carries TRBV6-5 and TRBJ2-7; 10 bases match TRBD1. The CDR3 has 15 amino acids. From germline, CDR1 is MNHEY and CDR2 SVGAGI. The V gene end was trimmed by 6 bases and the J gene end by 2 bases; junction bases not matched to a gene: 7. The CDR3 coding sequence is TGTGCCAGCAGGCCGGGACAGGGGCCACCCTACGAGCAGTACTTC. Translation: CASRPGQGPPYEQYF.

This clone has just one count. The rearrangement joins TRBV5-3 to TRBJ1-4, with TRBD1 identical over 8 bases. TRBV5-3 is designated an ORF whose function remains uncertain. J gave up 7 bases and V 5 bases, and 16 bases lay outside the gene matches. This CDR3 has 17 amino acids. The CDR3 sequence: CARSFLLRTGPTEKLFF. CDR3 sequence (DNA): TGTGCCAGAAGTTTTCTTTTAAGGACAGGGCCGACTGAAAAACTGTTTTTT.

The chain employs TRBV7-2 and TRBJ2-2, with D perhaps matching TRBD1 (6 bases). The V gene lost 6 bases and the J gene lost 0 bases, with 14 bases spanning the gap. Germline CDR1 SGHTA, CDR2 FQGNSA. The length of the CDR3 is 16 residues. CDR3 region: CASRPRQAPNTGELFF. CDR3 DNA: TGTGCCAGCAGACCACGACAGGCCCCGAACACCGGGGAGCTGTTTTTT.

The V gene is TRBV6-2 or TRBV6-3, the J gene TRBJ1-1; TRBD1 aligns across 7 bases. Germline assignment: CDR1 MNHEY and CDR2 SVGEGT. The CDR3 covers 15 residues. The junction had 1 base not matched to a gene; V was cut back by 0 bases and J by 0 bases. DNA of the CDR3: TGTGCCAGCAGTTACTCGGGACAGTTGAACACTGAAGCTTTCTTT. As protein: CASSYSGQLNTEAFF.

The chain joins TRBV7-9 to TRBJ2-7; D gene ambiguous. The CDR3 spans 15 residues. Trimming left V 2 bases short and J 0 bases short, with 11 bases between. Germline CDR1 reads SEHNR; CDR2 reads FQNEAQ (reference sequence). For the CDR3, the DNA is TGTGCCAGCAGCTTATACACCGGGCCCTCCTACGAGCAGTACTTC. Encoded protein: CASSLYTGPSYEQYF.

The gene calls are TRBV5-1 and TRBJ2-1, with TRBD2 matching 14 bases. CDR1 is SGHRS, CDR2 YFSETQ, per germline. Trimming took 3 bases from V and 13 from J; bases not matched to a gene: 6. The CDR3 extends over 14 amino acids. CDR3 sequence (DNA): TGCGCCAGCAGCTCAGGACTAGCGGGGGGCGAACAGTTCTTC. Its protein is CASSSGLAGGEQFF.

V gene TRBV6-5 combines with J gene TRBJ2-4; weak D call: TRBD1 (7 bases). Trimming removed 5 bases from V and 6 bases from J, with 14 bases in between. Germline assignment: CDR1 MNHEY and CDR2 SVGAGI. The CDR3 contains 14 residues. CDR3 sequence (DNA): TGTGCCAGCAGTCTAAGGCAGGGGGGAAACATTCAGTACTTC. It encodes CASSLRQGGNIQYF.

The chain employs TRBV5-1 and TRBJ1-1, with D possibly matching TRBD1 (5 bases). Germline CDR1 is SGHRS and CDR2 is YFSETQ. CDR3 length: 15 residues. V was cut by 4 bases and J by 1 base, with 14 bases left in between. The chain's CDR3 is CASSPIPGRNTEAFF. Here the CDR3 DNA reads TGCGCCAGCAGCCCAATTCCGGGACGGAACACTGAAGCTTTCTTT.

The chain is built from TRBV5-4 and TRBJ2-3, with D possibly matching TRBD2 (5 bases). V dropped 3 bases and J dropped 0 bases, with 11 bases sitting between them. Germline CDR1 and CDR2: SGHNT and YYREEE (reference sequence). The CDR3 runs 15 residues. The CDR3 DNA reads TGTGCCAGCAGCTCCGGACTTCTCAGCACAGATACGCAGTATTTT. It encodes CASSSGLLSTDTQYF.

The chain has TRBV19 and TRBJ2-7; D perhaps matches TRBD2 (5 bases). Germline V lookup: CDR1 LNHDA, CDR2 SQIVND (reference sequence). The CDR3 covers 12 residues. Trimming removed 9 bases at V and 6 bases at J, with 15 bases between. As DNA, the CDR3 is TGTGCCAGCCGACGGAGAGAGGGCGAGCAGTACTTC. This sequence encodes CASRRREGEQYF. Full variable domain (remainder filled in from reference TRBV19 and TRBJ2-7): DGGITQSPKYLFRKEGQNVTLSCEQNLNHDAMYWYRQDPGQGLRLIYYSQIVNDFQKGDIAEGYSVSREKKESFPLTVTSAQKNPTAFYLCASRRREGEQYFGPGTRLTVT.

This sequence joins TRBV27 and TRBJ1-4; 7 bases fit TRBD1. This CDR3 has 16 residues. The germline V gene has CDR1 MNHEY and CDR2 SMNVEV (reference sequence). Unmatched junction bases numbered 7, after V lost 5 bases and J lost 1 base. CDR3: CASSINRGGTNEKLFF. CDR3 bases: TGTGCCAGCAGTATAAACAGGGGTGGAACTAATGAAAAACTGTTTTTT. Full variable domain (outside the CDR3, taken from reference TRBV27 and TRBJ1-4): EAQVTQNPRYLITVTGKKLTVTCSQNMNHEYMSWYRQDPGLGLRQIYYSMNVEVTDKGDVPEGYKVSRKEKRNFPLILESPSPNQTSLYFCASSINRGGTNEKLFFGSGTQLSVL.

The chain couples TRBV9 to TRBJ1-2; no clear D. Trimming took 0 bases from V and 5 from J, leaving 8 bases between them. The length of the CDR3 is 13 residues. Germline values: CDR1 SGDLS, CDR2 YYNGEE. The CDR3 nucleotides are TGTGCCAGCAGCGTAGGAGGGATTTATGGCTACACCTTC. Translated: CASSVGGIYGYTF.

This chain connects TRBV19 to TRBJ1-4; D is perhaps TRBD1 (5 bases). Deletions cut 5 bases from V and 8 bases from J, with 15 bases between. The CDR3 spans 14 residues. CDR1 is LNHDA, CDR2 SQIVND, per germline (reference sequence). CDR3 residues: CASSSKLRGEKLFF. The CDR3 nucleotides read TGTGCCAGTAGTTCGAAACTCCGGGGGGAAAAACTGTTTTTT.

This clone was recorded a few times. CDR3 DNA sequence: TGTGCCAGCAGCTTAGCGCAGGGCTTGAGCACTGAAGCTTTCTTT. Residues: CASSLAQGLSTEAFF. This rearrangement joins TRBV7-8 to TRBJ1-1; possible D gene TRBD1, 5 bases. The CDR3 is 15 amino acids. Germline V lookup: CDR1 SGHVS, CDR2 FQNEAQ. The V gene lost 0 bases and the J gene lost 4 bases, with 12 bases spanning the gap.

V gene TRBV19 combines with J gene TRBJ1-5, with a weak D call TRBD1 (5 bases). Looked up from germline, CDR1 is LNHDA and CDR2 is SQIVND (reference sequence). V lost 0 bases to trimming and J lost 5 bases, with 11 bases between them. CDR3 size: 15 residues. The CDR3 region is CASSIEVDTHQPQHF. CDR3 coding DNA: TGTGCCAGTAGTATAGAGGTGGACACTCATCAGCCCCAGCATTTT.

This clone has a handful of counts. The chain uses TRBV5-3 and TRBJ1-2; TRBD1 aligns across 7 bases. Being an ORF, TRBV5-3 has a function that is uncertain. CDR3 length: 14 residues. After removal of 7 bases from V and 2 bases from J, the junction contained 8 bases not matched to a gene. CDR3 sequence (DNA): TGTGCCAGAGGCCGGGACAGAGGAAACTATGGCTACACCTTC. It specifies CARGRDRGNYGYTF.

Written as DNA, the CDR3 is TGTGCCAGAAGCATCGGGACTCCCTGTACCGTGTTTTTT. It yields the protein CARSIGTPCTVFF. The J gene is TRBJ2-2, the V gene TRBV5-3; possibly TRBD2 for D (6 bases). TRBV5-3 is treated as an ORF (open reading frame) with a function not yet certain. The CDR3 loop spans 13 amino acids. V dropped 4 bases and J dropped 15 bases, with 19 bases sitting between them.

The rearrangement joins TRBV7-9 to TRBJ1-3, with 10 bases that match TRBD1. The junction had 3 bases not matched to a gene; V was cut back by 1 base and J by 0 bases. Per the germline V gene, CDR1 is SEHNR and CDR2 is FQNEAQ (reference sequence). This CDR3 region has 17 residues. In DNA form, the CDR3 reads TGTGCCAGCAGCTTAGGACAGGGGGCACACTCTGGAAACACCATATATTTT. Encoded protein: CASSLGQGAHSGNTIYF.

The rearrangement links TRBV5-6 to TRBJ2-7, with TRBD1 matching over 9 bases. V was clipped by 4 bases and J by 5 bases; unmatched bases: 7. This CDR3 comprises 14 residues. The germline V gene encodes CDR1 SGHDT and CDR2 YYEEEE. The CDR3: CASSAGQGRNEQYF. The CDR3 DNA reads as TGTGCCAGCAGCGCCGGACAGGGGAGAAACGAGCAGTACTTC.

The genes are TRBV24-1 and TRBJ2-7; D remains unclear. Germline V gene data show CDR1 as KGHDR and CDR2 as SFDVKD. The CDR3 is 14 residues long. V dropped 6 bases and J dropped 0 bases, with 11 bases sitting between them. The CDR3 nucleotides are TGTGCCACCAGTTCTGGACCCTTCTCCTACGAGCAGTACTTC. Translation: CATSSGPFSYEQYF.

The V gene is TRBV21-1, the J gene TRBJ1-1; the table names TRBD1, a call not compared with the DNA. TRBV21-1 is a listed pseudogene. This CDR3 has 13 residues. As DNA, the CDR3 is TGTGCCAGCCTCGGGACAGGGCGAACTGAAGCTTTCTTT. It encodes CASLGTGRTEAFF.

The gene calls are TRBV5-1 and TRBJ2-5; D uncertain. The CDR3 runs to 14 residues. The ends were cut back, 0 bases at V and 2 bases at J, with 8 bases in the middle. Germline assignment: CDR1 SGHRS and CDR2 YFSETQ. CDR3 loop: CASSLDGRQETQYF. CDR3 DNA sequence: TGCGCCAGCAGCTTGGATGGCAGACAAGAGACCCAGTACTTC.

This clone was detected only a few times. The rearrangement links TRBV18 to TRBJ1-1; TRBD1 matches at 8 bases. Germline values: CDR1 KGHSH, CDR2 LQKENI. V shed 6 bases, J shed 5 bases, and the junction held 11 bases outside the gene matches. This CDR3 region has 15 residues. CDR3 amino acids: CASSGQGARGTEAFF. In DNA form, the CDR3 reads TGTGCCAGCTCCGGGCAGGGGGCAAGAGGAACTGAAGCTTTCTTT.

The chain links TRBV10-3 to TRBJ2-3; D is uncertain. Trimming took 8 bases from V and 13 from J, leaving 13 bases between them. This CDR3 contains 10 residues. Germline V lookup: CDR1 ENHRY, CDR2 SYGVKD. This CDR3 reads CAILKTAKYF. The CDR3 coding sequence is TGTGCCATCCTCAAGACGGCCAAGTATTTT.

The chain has TRBV5-1 and TRBJ2-7, with D possibly matching TRBD1 (6 bases). Germline V gene lookup returns CDR1 SGHRS and CDR2 YFSETQ. The CDR3 sequence is 14 residues long. The V gene lost 4 bases and the J gene lost 3 bases, with 14 bases spanning the gap. CDR3 sequence (DNA): TGCGCCAGCAGCCTCTCGGCAGGGGTCTACGAGCAGTACTTC. As protein: CASSLSAGVYEQYF.

V is TRBV7-9 and J is TRBJ2-1; D perhaps matches TRBD2 (5 bases). The CDR3 has 13 amino acids. The V and J ends lost 1 base and 8 bases respectively, with 9 bases between them. Germline V CDR1 and CDR2: SEHNR, FQNEAQ (reference sequence). The CDR3 coding sequence is TGTGCCAGCAGCTTAGAGGCTAGCCATGAGCAGTTCTTC. Amino acids: CASSLEASHEQFF.